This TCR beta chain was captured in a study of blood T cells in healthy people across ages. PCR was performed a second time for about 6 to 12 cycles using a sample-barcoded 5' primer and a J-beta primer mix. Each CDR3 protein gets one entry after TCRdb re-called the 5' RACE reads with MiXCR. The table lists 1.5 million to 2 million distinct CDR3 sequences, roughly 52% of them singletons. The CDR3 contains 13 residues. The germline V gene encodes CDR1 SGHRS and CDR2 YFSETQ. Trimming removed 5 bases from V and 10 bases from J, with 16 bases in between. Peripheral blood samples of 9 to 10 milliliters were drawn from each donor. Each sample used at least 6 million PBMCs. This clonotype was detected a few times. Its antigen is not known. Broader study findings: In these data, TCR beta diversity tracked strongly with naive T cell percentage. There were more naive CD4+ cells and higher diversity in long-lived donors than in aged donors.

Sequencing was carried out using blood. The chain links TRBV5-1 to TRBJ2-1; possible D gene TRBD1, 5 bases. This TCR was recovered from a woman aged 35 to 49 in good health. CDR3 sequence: CASSFDSSSEQFF. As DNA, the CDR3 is TGCGCCAGCAGTTTTGACAGTTCATCCGAGCAGTTCTTC.